A single sample gave rise to the 23 T cell receptor beta chains below, sequenced in a study of shared clonotypes between healthy human individuals. Sequencing was performed with immunoSEQ multiplex PCR; in TCRdb, only in-frame clones are kept and a portion is missing. The sample records over 150,000 clones, approximately 62% being singletons. Specimen: memory CD4+ T cells sorted from blood. The subset here: CD45RA-negative fraction. These receptors came from a man aged 25-40 years in good health.

The J gene is TRBJ2-3, the V gene TRBV7-9; 9 bases line up with TRBD2. The V gene end was trimmed by 4 bases and the J gene end by 6 bases; junction bases not matched to a gene: 17. The CDR3 has 18 residues. Per germline, CDR1 SEHNR and CDR2 FQNEAQ (reference sequence). The CDR3 protein is CASSSLSVLAGAFDTQYF. Written as DNA, the CDR3 is TGTGCCAGCAGCTCCCTATCGGTCTTAGCGGGAGCATTTGATACGCAGTATTTT.

The J gene is TRBJ1-3, the V gene TRBV7-6; D is undetermined. The CDR3 totals 16 residues. Trimming removed 5 bases at V and 0 bases at J, with 14 bases between. The V gene's germline CDR1 is SGHVS and CDR2 FNYEAQ. This chain's CDR3 is CASSPRDNHSGNTIYF. In nucleotides, the CDR3 is TGTGCCAGCAGCCCTCGTGATAATCACTCTGGAAACACCATATATTTT.

The rearrangement joins TRBV18 to TRBJ2-7, with 8 bases aligning to TRBD2. Germline V CDR1 and CDR2: KGHSH, LQKENI. The V gene end was trimmed by 3 bases and the J gene end by 6 bases; junction bases not matched to a gene: 7. This CDR3 comprises 14 residues. The CDR3 reads CASSPSGSSGEQYF. The CDR3 DNA reads as TGTGCCAGCTCACCCAGCGGGAGTTCCGGCGAGCAGTACTTC.

This sequence joins TRBV10-2 and TRBJ2-2; D gene unclear. CDR1 is WSHSY and CDR2 is SAAADI in the germline V gene. Deletions cut 4 bases from V and 3 bases from J, with 3 bases between. The CDR3 spans 12 residues. CDR3 sequence reads: CASSVYTGELFF. DNA of the CDR3: TGCGCCAGCAGTGTATACACCGGGGAGCTGTTTTTT.

The chain carries TRBV15 and TRBJ2-7; 9 bases are shared with TRBD1. The CDR3 spans 15 residues. V lost 0 bases, J lost 13 bases, and 13 bases stayed unmatched. Germline CDR1 and CDR2: LNHNV and YYDKDF (reference sequence). The chain's CDR3 is CATSREDPQQGARYF. The CDR3 DNA reads TGTGCCACCAGCAGAGAGGACCCGCAACAGGGGGCTAGATACTTC.

The chain uses TRBV11-2 and TRBJ1-1; 11 bases line up with TRBD1. This CDR3 contains 17 residues. The V segment lost 5 bases and the J segment 2 bases; nucleotides outside the gene matches: 10. Looked up from germline, CDR1 is SGHAT and CDR2 is FQNNGV. CDR3 loop: CASSPRDRGALNTEAFF. The CDR3 DNA follows: TGTGCCAGCAGCCCCCGGGACAGGGGGGCCCTAAACACTGAAGCTTTCTTT.

CDR3 DNA: TGTGCCAGCAGGACCCGGCTGCGGGCGCGAGGCACAGATACGCAGTATTTT. Amino acid sequence: CASRTRLRARGTDTQYF. The chain carries TRBV28 and TRBJ2-3; a weak D match, TRBD2 (5 bases). Germline loops: CDR1 MDHEN, CDR2 SYDVKM. Trimming left V 6 bases short and J 1 base short, with 20 bases between. The CDR3 runs 17 residues.

The V gene is TRBV6-1, the J gene TRBJ2-7; D remains ambiguous. CDR1 and CDR2 (germline): MNHNS, SASEGT. The V end was cut by 4 bases, the J end by 3 bases, with 4 bases between. The CDR3 consists of 11 residues. CDR3 nucleotide sequence: TGTGCCAGCAGTGTCGACTACGAGCAGTACTTC. Translating gives CASSVDYEQYF.

CDR3 nucleotide sequence: TGTGCCAGCAGGCGTCACCGGGGATCGGGTACTGAAGCTTTCTTT. It translates to CASRRHRGSGTEAFF. The chain has TRBV27 and TRBJ1-1; D gene ambiguous. V shed 6 bases and J shed 5 bases, with 19 bases lying between them. Germline CDR1 is MNHEY and CDR2 is SMNVEV (reference sequence). The CDR3 sequence is 15 residues long.

This chain links TRBV5-1 with TRBJ1-1; possibly TRBD1 for D (5 bases). V was shortened by 1 base and J by 4 bases, with 14 bases between the two germline ends. The CDR3 covers 15 residues. The germline V gene has CDR1 SGHRS and CDR2 YFSETQ. In DNA form, the CDR3 reads TGCGCCAGCAGCTTGTACCCGGATGGGACCACTGAAGCTTTCTTT. As protein: CASSLYPDGTTEAFF.

V usage is TRBV9 and J usage is TRBJ2-1; 9 nucleotides match TRBD2. Trimming at V came to 2 bases and at J to 5 bases, leaving 14 bases not matched to a gene. The germline CDR1 and CDR2 sequences are SGDLS and YYNGEE. The CDR3 sequence is 18 residues long. The CDR3 nucleotides read TGTGCCAGCAGCGTCTCTAGCGGGACTACTCTCTGGGACAATGAGCAGTTCTTC. Amino acids: CASSVSSGTTLWDNEQFF.

J is TRBJ2-7 and V is TRBV29-1; D is possibly TRBD1 (6 bases). The CDR3 runs 12 residues. The V end lost 7 bases, the J end lost 0 bases, and 10 bases lay between the germline ends. The V gene's germline CDR1 is SQVTM and CDR2 ANQGSEA. Here the CDR3 reads CSGQDSSYEQYF. CDR3 in DNA: TGCAGCGGACAGGACAGCTCCTACGAGCAGTACTTC.

J is TRBJ2-6 and V is TRBV14; D may correspond to TRBD1 or TRBD2 (5 bases each). The CDR3 runs 18 residues. CDR1 SGHDN and CDR2 FVKESK come from the germline V gene. Trimming left V 7 bases short and J 1 base short, with 20 bases between. In DNA form, the CDR3 reads TGTGCCAGCACGCCGGGTACGGGGAAGGGGTCTGGGGCCAACGTCCTGACTTTC. It codes for CASTPGTGKGSGANVLTF.

The V call is TRBV7-9, the J call TRBJ1-1; 10 bases align to TRBD1. V was pared by 2 bases and J by 6 bases, with 15 bases of the junction left unmatched. This CDR3 has 18 residues. Germline values: CDR1 SEHNR, CDR2 FQNEAQ (reference sequence). In DNA form, the CDR3 reads TGTGCCAGCAGCTTACAGGTCCCGGGACAGGGGCCGGGGCCTGAAGCTTTCTTT. As protein: CASSLQVPGQGPGPEAFF.

In the case of this clone: At one end the junction does not follow the germline gene, possibly because of a read error. The chain combines TRBV29-1 with TRBJ2-1; D is uncertain. From germline, CDR1 is SQVTM and CDR2 ANQGSEA. This CDR3 has 11 residues. CDR3: CSAETYNEQFF. CDR3 nucleotides: TGCAGCGCTGAAACCTACAATGAGCAGTTCTTC.

The V gene is TRBV28, the J gene TRBJ2-7, with TRBD1 matching over 9 bases. This CDR3 is 15 amino acids long. V gave up 9 bases and J gave up 3 bases; unmatched junction bases: 12. Germline lookup yields CDR1 MDHEN and CDR2 SYDVKM. CDR3 in amino acids: CASAQPGQGVYEQYF. CDR3 bases: TGTGCCAGTGCCCAACCGGGACAGGGTGTCTACGAGCAGTACTTC. Complete variable domain (other parts from reference TRBV28 and TRBJ2-7): DVKVTQSSRYLVKRTGEKVFLECVQDMDHENMFWYRQDPGLGLRLIYFSYDVKMKEKGDIPEGYSVSREKKERFSLILESASTNQTSMYLCASAQPGQGVYEQYFGPGTRLTVT.

This clone came up once. V and J are TRBV7-9 and TRBJ2-7, with 8 bases identical to TRBD2. This CDR3 region has 13 residues. Germline V gives CDR1 SEHNR, CDR2 FQNEAQ (reference sequence). After removal of 5 bases from V and 2 bases from J, the junction contained 2 bases not matched to a gene. The CDR3, as DNA: TGTGCCAGCAGCCGGGGGGGAACCTACGAGCAGTACTTC. Amino acids: CASSRGGTYEQYF. Using reference TRBV7-9 and TRBJ2-7 for the parts outside the CDR3, the full variable domain is DTGVSQNPRHKITKRGQNVTFRCDPISEHNRLYWYRQTLGQGPEFLTYFQNEAQLEKSRLLSDRFSAERPKGSFSTLEIQRTEQGDSAMYLCASSRGGTYEQYFGPGTRLTVT.

The J gene is TRBJ2-2, the V gene TRBV29-1; D gene ambiguous. The CDR3 totals 13 residues. CDR1 is SQVTM, CDR2 ANQGSEA, per germline. V was clipped by 4 bases and J by 3 bases, with 9 bases between them. This CDR3 is CSVASRYTGELFF. As DNA, the CDR3 is TGCAGCGTTGCCAGCAGATACACCGGGGAGCTGTTTTTT.

In this sample, this clone turned up a few times. This chain joins TRBV2 and TRBJ2-7, with D possibly matching TRBD2 (6 bases). Trimming shortened V by 6 bases and J by 3 bases, and 15 bases separated the two germline ends. Per the germline V gene, CDR1 is SNHLY and CDR2 is FYNNEI. The CDR3 runs 14 residues. Here the CDR3 DNA reads TGTGCCAGCAGGGCGGGACTCCAGAGCTACGAGCAGTACTTC. Encoded protein: CASRAGLQSYEQYF.

The chain carries TRBV6-1 and TRBJ1-3, with TRBD1 identical over 7 bases. In germline, CDR1 is MNHNS, CDR2 SASEGT. This CDR3 region has 14 residues. CDR3 sequence reads: CATHEGTAGNTIYF. For the CDR3, the DNA is TGTGCAACTCATGAGGGGACAGCTGGAAACACCATATATTTT.

The V and J genes are TRBV11-1 and TRBJ2-1, with TRBD1 matching over 9 bases. Germline CDR1 reads SGHAT; CDR2 reads FQDESV (reference sequence). This CDR3 contains 15 residues. After removal of 2 bases from V and 7 bases from J, the junction contained 6 bases not matched to a gene. CDR3 sequence: CASSLQGQGENEQFF. In DNA form, the CDR3 reads TGTGCCAGCAGCTTACAGGGACAGGGTGAAAATGAGCAGTTCTTC.

The chain is built from TRBV5-1 and TRBJ2-1; 8 bases line up with TRBD2. Trimming took 2 bases from V and 5 from J; bases not matched to a gene: 9. The length of the CDR3 is 16 residues. CDR1 and CDR2 from the germline V gene are SGHRS and YFSETQ. This CDR3 is CASSFGGRTYNNEQFF. The CDR3 coding sequence is TGCGCCAGCAGCTTTGGCGGGAGGACGTATAACAATGAGCAGTTCTTC.

The chain is built from TRBV7-9 and TRBJ2-4; D is possibly TRBD1 or TRBD2 (5 bases each). The CDR3 sequence is 18 residues long. Germline loops: CDR1 SEHNR, CDR2 FQNEAQ (reference sequence). Trimming removed 2 bases from V and 0 bases from J, with 17 bases in between. DNA for the CDR3: TGTGCCAGCAGCTTACCTACGGTAGCGAGGGGAGCCAAAAACATTCAGTACTTC. The encoded protein is CASSLPTVARGAKNIQYF.